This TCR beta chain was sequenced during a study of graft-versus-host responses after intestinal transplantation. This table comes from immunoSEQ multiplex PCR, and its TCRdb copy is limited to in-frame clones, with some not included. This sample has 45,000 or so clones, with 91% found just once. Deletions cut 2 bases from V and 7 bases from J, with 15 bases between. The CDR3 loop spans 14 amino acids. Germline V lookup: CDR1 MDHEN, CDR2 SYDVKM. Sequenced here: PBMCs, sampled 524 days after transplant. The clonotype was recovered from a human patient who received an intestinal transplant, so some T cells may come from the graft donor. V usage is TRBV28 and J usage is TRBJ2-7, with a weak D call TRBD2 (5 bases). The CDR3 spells CASSLERSVKEQYF. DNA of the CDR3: TGTGCCAGCAGTTTAGAACGTAGCGTTAAGGAGCAGTACTTC.